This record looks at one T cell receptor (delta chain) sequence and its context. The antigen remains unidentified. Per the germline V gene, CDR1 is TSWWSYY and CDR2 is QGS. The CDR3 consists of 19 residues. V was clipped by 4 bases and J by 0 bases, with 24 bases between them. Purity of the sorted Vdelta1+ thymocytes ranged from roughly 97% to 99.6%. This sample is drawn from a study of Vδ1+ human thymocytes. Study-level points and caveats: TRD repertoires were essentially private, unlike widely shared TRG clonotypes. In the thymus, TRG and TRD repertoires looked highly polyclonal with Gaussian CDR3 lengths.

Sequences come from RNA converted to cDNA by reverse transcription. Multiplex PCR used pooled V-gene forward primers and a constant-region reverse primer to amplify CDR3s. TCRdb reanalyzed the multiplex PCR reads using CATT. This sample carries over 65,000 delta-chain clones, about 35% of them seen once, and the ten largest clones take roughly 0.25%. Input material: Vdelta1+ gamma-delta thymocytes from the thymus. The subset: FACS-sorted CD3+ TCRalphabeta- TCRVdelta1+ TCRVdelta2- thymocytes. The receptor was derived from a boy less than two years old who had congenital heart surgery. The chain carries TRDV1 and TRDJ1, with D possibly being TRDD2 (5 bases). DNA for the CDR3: TGTGCTCTTGGGGTGTATTTCCACTACACGCCTTCTTACACCGATAAACTCATCTTT. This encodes CALGVYFHYTPSYTDKLIF.